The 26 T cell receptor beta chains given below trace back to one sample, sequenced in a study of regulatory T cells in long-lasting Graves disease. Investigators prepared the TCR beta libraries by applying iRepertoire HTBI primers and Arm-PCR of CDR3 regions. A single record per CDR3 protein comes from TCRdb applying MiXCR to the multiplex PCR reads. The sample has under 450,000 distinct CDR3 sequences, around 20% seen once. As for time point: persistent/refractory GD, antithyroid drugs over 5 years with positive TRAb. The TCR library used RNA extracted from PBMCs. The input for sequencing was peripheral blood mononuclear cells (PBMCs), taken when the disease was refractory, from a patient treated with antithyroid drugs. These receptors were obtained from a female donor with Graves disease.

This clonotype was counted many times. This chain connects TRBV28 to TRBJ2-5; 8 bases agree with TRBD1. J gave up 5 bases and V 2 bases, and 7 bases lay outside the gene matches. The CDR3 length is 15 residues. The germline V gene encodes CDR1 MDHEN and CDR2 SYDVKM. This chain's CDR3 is CASSLVAGGAETQYF. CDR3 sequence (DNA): TGTGCCAGCAGTTTAGTGGCAGGGGGCGCGGAGACCCAGTACTTC. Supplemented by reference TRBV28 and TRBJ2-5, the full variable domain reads DVKVTQSSRYLVKRTGEKVFLECVQDMDHENMFWYRQDPGLGLRLIYFSYDVKMKEKGDIPEGYSVSREKKERFSLILESASTNQTSMYLCASSLVAGGAETQYFGPGTRLLVL.

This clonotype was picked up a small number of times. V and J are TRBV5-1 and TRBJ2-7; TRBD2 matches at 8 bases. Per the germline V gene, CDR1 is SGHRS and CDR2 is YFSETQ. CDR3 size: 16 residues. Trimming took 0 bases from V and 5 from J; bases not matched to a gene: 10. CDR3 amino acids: CASSLVVGTSLHEQYF. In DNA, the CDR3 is TGCGCCAGCAGCTTGGTTGTCGGGACTAGTCTCCACGAGCAGTACTTC.

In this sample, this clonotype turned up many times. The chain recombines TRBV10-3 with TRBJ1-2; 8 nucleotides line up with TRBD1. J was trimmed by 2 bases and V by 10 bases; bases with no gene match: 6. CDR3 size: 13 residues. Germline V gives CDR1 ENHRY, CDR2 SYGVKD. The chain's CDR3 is CATRTGTNYGYTF. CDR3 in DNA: TGTGCCACCCGGACAGGGACCAACTATGGCTACACCTTC.

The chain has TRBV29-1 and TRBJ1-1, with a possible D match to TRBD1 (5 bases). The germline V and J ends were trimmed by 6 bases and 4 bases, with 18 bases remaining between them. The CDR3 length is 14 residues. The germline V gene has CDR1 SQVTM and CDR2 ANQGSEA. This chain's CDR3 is CSVKTKGLPTEAFF. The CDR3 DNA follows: TGCAGCGTCAAAACAAAGGGACTGCCCACTGAAGCTTTCTTT.

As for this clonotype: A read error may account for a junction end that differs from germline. Here the CDR3 DNA reads TGTGCCAGTAGTATGACAGGGTACGCCCTGGATGGCTACACCTTT. Translating gives CASSMTGYALDGYTF. The chain carries TRBV19 and TRBJ1-2; 7 positions agree with TRBD1. This CDR3 has 15 amino acids. CDR1 LNHDA and CDR2 SQIVND come from the germline V gene (reference sequence).

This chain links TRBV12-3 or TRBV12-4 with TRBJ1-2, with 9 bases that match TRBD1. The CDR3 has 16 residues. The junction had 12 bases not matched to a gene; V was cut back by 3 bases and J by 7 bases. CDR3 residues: CASSFKPGTGNLGYTF. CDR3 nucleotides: TGTGCCAGCAGTTTTAAGCCCGGGACAGGGAATCTTGGCTACACCTTC.

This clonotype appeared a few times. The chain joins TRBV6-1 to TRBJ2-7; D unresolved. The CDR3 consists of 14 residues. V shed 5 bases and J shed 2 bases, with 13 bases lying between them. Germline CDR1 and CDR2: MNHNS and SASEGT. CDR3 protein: CASSKVDGPYEQYF. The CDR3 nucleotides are TGTGCCAGCAGTAAAGTGGACGGCCCCTACGAGCAGTACTTC.

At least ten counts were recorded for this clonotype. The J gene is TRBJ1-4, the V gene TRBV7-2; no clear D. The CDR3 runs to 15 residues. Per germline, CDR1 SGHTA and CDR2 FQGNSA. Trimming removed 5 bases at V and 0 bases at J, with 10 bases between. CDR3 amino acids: CASSPIGATNEKLFF. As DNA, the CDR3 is TGTGCCAGCAGCCCTATTGGAGCAACTAATGAAAAACTGTTTTTT.

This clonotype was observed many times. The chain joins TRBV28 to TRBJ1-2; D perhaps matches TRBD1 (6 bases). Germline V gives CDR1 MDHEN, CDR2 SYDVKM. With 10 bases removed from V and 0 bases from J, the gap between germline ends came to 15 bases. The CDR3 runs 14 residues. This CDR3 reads CATIGGTTNYGYTF. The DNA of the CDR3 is TGTGCCACCATTGGGGGCACTACTAACTATGGCTACACCTTC.

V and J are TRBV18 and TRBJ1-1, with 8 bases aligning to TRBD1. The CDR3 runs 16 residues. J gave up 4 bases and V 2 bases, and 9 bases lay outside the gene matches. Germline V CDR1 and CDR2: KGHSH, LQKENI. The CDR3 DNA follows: TGTGCCAGCTCACCATTTAGGACAGGGAGCGGCACTGAAGCTTTCTTT. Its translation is CASSPFRTGSGTEAFF.

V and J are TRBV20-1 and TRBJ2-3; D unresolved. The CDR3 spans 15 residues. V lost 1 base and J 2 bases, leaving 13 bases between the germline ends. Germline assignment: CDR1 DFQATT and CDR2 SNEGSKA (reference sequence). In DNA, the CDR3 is TGCAGTGCTAGAGGGTCGCCCACAACCACAGATACGCAGTATTTT. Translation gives CSARGSPTTTDTQYF.

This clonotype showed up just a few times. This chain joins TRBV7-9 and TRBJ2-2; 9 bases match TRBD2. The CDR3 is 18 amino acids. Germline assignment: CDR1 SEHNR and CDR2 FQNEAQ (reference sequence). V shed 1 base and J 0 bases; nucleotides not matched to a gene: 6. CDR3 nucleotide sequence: TGTGCCAGCAGCTTAGATGCAGCGGGAGGCTCGAACACCGGGGAGCTGTTTTTT. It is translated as CASSLDAAGGSNTGELFF.

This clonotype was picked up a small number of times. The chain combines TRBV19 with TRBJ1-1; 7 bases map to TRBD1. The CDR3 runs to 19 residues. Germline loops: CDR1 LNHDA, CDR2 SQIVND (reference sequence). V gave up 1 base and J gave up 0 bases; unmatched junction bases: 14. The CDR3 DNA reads TGTGCCAGTAGTATAGGATTAGGAGGACAGGTCATCATGAACACTGAAGCTTTCTTT. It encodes CASSIGLGGQVIMNTEAFF. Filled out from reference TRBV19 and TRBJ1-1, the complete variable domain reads DGGITQSPKYLFRKEGQNVTLSCEQNLNHDAMYWYRQDPGQGLRLIYYSQIVNDFQKGDIAEGYSVSREKKESFPLTVTSAQKNPTAFYLCASSIGLGGQVIMNTEAFFGQGTRLTVV.

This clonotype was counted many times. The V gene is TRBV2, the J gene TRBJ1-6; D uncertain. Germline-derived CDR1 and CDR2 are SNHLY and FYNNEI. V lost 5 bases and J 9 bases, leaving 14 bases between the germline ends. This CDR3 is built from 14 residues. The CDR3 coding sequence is TGTGCCAGCAGTCAAGAACCTAGGGCTTCACCCCTCCACTTT. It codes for CASSQEPRASPLHF.

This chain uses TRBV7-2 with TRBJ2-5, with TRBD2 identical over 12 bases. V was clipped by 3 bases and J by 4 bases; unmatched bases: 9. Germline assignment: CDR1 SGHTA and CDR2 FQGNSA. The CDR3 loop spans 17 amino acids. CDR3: CASSFRLAGGKGETQYF. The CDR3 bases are TGTGCCAGCAGCTTCCGGCTAGCGGGGGGGAAAGGAGAGACCCAGTACTTC.

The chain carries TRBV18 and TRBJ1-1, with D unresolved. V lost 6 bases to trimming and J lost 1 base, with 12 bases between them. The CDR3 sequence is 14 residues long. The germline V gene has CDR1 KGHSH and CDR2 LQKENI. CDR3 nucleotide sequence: TGTGCCAGCTCTACGAGAGGAGCGAACACTGAAGCTTTCTTT. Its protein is CASSTRGANTEAFF.

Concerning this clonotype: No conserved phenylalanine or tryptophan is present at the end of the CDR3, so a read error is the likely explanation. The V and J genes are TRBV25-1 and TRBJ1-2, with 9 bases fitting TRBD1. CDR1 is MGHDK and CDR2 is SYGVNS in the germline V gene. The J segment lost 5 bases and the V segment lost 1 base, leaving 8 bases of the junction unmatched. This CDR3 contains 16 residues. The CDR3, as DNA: TGTGCCAGCAGTGAATTTACAGGGGGCGCCGAGTATGGCTACACCCTC. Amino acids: CASSEFTGGAEYGYTL.

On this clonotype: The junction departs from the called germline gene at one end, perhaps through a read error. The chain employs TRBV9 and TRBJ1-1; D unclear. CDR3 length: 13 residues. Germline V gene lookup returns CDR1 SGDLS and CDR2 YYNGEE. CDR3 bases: TGTGTCAGCAGCGTCTATATGAACACTGAAGCTTTCTTT. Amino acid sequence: CVSSVYMNTEAFF.

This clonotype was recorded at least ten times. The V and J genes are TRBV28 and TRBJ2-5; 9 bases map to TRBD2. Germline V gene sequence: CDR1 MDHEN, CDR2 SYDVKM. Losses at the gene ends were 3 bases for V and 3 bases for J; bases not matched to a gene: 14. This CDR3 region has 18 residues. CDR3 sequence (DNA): TGTGCCAGCAGTTTGGGGCGGGAGGGCCACTGGGGCAAAGAGACCCAGTACTTC. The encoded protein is CASSLGREGHWGKETQYF.

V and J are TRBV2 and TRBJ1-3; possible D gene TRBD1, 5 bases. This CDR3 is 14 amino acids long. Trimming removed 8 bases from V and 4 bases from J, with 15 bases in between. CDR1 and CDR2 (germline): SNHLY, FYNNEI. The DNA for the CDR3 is TGTGCCAGCGGTACAGGACATTTCGGAAACACCATATATTTT. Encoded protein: CASGTGHFGNTIYF.

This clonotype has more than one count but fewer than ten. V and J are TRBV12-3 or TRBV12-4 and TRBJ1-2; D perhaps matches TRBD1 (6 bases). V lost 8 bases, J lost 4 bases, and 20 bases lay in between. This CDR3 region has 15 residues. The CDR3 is CASRPSRGASYGYTF. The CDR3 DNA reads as TGTGCCAGCCGCCCCTCCAGGGGCGCGAGCTATGGCTACACCTTC.

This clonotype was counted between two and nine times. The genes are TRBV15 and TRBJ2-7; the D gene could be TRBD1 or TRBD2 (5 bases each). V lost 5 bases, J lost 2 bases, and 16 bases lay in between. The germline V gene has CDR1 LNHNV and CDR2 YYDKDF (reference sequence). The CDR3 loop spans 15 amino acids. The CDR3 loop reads CATSVGQRDPYEQYF. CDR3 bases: TGTGCCACCAGCGTAGGACAAAGGGACCCCTACGAGCAGTACTTC.

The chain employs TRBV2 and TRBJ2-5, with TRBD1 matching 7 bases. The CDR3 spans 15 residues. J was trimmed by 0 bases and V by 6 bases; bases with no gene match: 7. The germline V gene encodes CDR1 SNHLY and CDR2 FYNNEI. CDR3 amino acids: CASSSGTEHQETQYF. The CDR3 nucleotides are TGTGCCAGCAGCTCCGGGACAGAACACCAAGAGACCCAGTACTTC.

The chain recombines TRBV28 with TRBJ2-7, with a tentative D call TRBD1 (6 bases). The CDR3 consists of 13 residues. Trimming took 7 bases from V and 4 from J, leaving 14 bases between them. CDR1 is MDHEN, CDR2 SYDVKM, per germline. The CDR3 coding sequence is TGTGCCAGCAAAGGGACACCCAATTACGAGCAGTACTTC. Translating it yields CASKGTPNYEQYF.

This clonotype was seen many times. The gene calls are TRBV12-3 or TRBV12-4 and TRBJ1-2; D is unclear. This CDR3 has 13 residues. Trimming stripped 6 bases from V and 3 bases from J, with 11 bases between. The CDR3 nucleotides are TGTGCCAGCAGAAGCGGGGAAGACTATGGCTACACCTTC. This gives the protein CASRSGEDYGYTF.

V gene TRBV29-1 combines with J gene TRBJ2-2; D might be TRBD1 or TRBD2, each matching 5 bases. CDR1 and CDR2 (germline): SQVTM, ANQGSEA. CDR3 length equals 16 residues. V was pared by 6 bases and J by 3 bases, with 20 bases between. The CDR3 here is CSVAGDGQGDTGELFF. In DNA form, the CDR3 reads TGCAGCGTAGCCGGAGACGGGCAGGGAGACACCGGGGAGCTGTTTTTT.